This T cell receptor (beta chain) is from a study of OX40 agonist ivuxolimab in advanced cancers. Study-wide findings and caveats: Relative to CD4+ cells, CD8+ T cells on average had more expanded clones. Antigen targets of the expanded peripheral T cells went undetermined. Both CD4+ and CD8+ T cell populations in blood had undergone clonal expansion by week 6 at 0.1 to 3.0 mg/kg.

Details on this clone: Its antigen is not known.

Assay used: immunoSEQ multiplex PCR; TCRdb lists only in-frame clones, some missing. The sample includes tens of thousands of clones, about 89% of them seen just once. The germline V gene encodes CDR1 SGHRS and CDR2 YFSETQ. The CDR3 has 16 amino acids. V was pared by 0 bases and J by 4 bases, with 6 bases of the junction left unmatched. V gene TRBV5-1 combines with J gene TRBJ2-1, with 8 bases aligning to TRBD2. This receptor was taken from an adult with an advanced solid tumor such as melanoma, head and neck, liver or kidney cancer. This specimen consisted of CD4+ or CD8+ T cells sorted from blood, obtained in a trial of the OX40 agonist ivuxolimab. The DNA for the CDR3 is TGCGCCAGCAGCTTGGAGCGGGGGCCCAGATACAATGAGCAGTTCTTC. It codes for CASSLERGPRYNEQFF.